Listed below are T cell receptor beta chains from one sample, sequenced in a study of blood T cell repertoires in COVID-19. Clones were sequenced by immunoSEQ multiplex PCR, and TCRdb holds only the in-frame ones, with some missing. Of about 240,000 clones listed, over 80% are singletons. The sequenced sample consisted of PBMCs or T cells enriched from blood (not recorded which). The receptors originated from a woman in her 30s with acute COVID-19. Each CDR3 is given with its conserved first and last residue. The order of the fields is J gene, clone size, D gene, V gene, CDR3 protein, CDR3 DNA. A D gene is named only where the DNA matches it firmly. Where a row states a size, it is once, few, many or the class of an expanded clone; other rows omit it.

TRBJ1-1	few	NA	TRBV5-4	CASSLGFRENTEAFF	TGTGCCAGCAGCTTAGGATTTCGGGAGAACACTGAAGCTTTCTTT
TRBJ2-7	NA	NA	TRBV25-1	CASSEVRGYSYEQYF	TGTGCCAGCAGTGAAGTAAGGGGATACTCCTACGAGCAGTACTTC
TRBJ2-3	once	TRBD2	TRBV5-1	CASSPGREGTTDTQYF	TGCGCCAGCAGCCCCGGGAGGGAGGGGACCACAGATACGCAGTATTTT
TRBJ2-5	NA	TRBD1	TRBV5-1	CASRPSQGILGETQYF	TGCGCCAGCAGACCATCACAGGGGATCCTAGGAGAGACCCAGTACTTC
TRBJ1-1	NA	TRBD1	TRBV27	CASSLSTGTHEAFF	TGTGCCAGCAGTTTATCGACAGGGACACACGAAGCTTTCTTT
TRBJ1-2	NA	NA	TRBV7-9	CASSLAREGYTF	TGTGCCAGCAGCTTAGCCCGGGAAGGCTACACCTTC
TRBJ2-7	NA	TRBD1	TRBV5-6	CASSPGTGRYEQYF	TGTGCCAGCAGCCCTGGGACAGGTCGATACGAGCAGTACTTC
TRBJ1-1	NA	TRBD1	TRBV2	CARGQGDTEAFF	TGTGCCAGGGGACAGGGTGACACTGAAGCTTTCTTT
TRBJ1-5	NA	NA	TRBV19	CASSTRVLWGNQPQHF	TGTGCCAGTAGTACCCGGGTCTTGTGGGGCAATCAGCCCCAGCATTTT
TRBJ2-5	once	TRBD2	TRBV11-2	CASSRRWGSGATHQETQYF	TGTGCCAGCAGCCGCCGGTGGGGTAGCGGGGCAACCCACCAAGAGACCCAGTACTTC
TRBJ2-5	NA	NA	TRBV5-1	CASRIQGLEIQETQYF	TGCGCCAGCAGAATACAGGGTTTGGAGATTCAAGAGACCCAGTACTTC
TRBJ2-7	NA	NA	TRBV10-1	CASSESTGIEQYF	TGCGCCAGCAGTGAGTCAACGGGGATCGAGCAGTACTTC
TRBJ1-6	many	NA	TRBV6-5	CATQQGPNSPLHF	TGTGCCACCCAACAGGGACCCAATTCACCCCTCCACTTT
TRBJ1-1	NA	NA	TRBV19	CASGPGSGANTEAFF	TGTGCCAGCGGGCCGGGATCAGGGGCCAACACTGAAGCTTTCTTT
TRBJ1-4	NA	NA	TRBV6-5	CASSYELANEKLFF	TGTGCCAGCAGTTACGAGTTGGCTAATGAAAAACTGTTTTTT
TRBJ1-6	NA	NA	TRBV5-1	CASSLAVGGRNNSPLHF	TGCGCCAGCAGCTTGGCCGTGGGGGGACGGAATAATTCACCCCTCCACTTT
TRBJ2-7	NA	NA	TRBV3-1/TRBV3-2	CASSREGGGYEQYF	TGTGCCAGCAGCCGGGAGGGAGGGGGCTACGAGCAGTACTTC
TRBJ1-5	NA	NA	TRBV28	CASSLGQGYIAPHF	TGTGCCAGCAGTTTGGGTCAGGGTTACATCGCCCCGCATTTT
TRBJ1-5	NA	NA	TRBV27	CASSLYSFNQPQHF	TGTGCCAGCAGTTTATACAGCTTTAATCAGCCCCAGCATTTT
TRBJ1-5	NA	NA	TRBV6-2/TRBV6-3	CASSYRGSSNQPQHF	TGTGCCAGCAGTTATAGAGGGAGTAGCAATCAGCCCCAGCATTTT
TRBJ1-5	NA	NA	TRBV6-4	CASSAWVGQPQHF	TGTGCCAGCAGTGCGTGGGTCGGGCAGCCCCAGCATTTT
TRBJ1-5	NA	TRBD1	TRBV24-1	CATSDFGKRDRNAQYSNQPQHF	TGTGCCACCAGTGATTTCGGCAAGCGGGACAGGAATGCTCAATATAGCAATCAGCCCCAGCATTTT